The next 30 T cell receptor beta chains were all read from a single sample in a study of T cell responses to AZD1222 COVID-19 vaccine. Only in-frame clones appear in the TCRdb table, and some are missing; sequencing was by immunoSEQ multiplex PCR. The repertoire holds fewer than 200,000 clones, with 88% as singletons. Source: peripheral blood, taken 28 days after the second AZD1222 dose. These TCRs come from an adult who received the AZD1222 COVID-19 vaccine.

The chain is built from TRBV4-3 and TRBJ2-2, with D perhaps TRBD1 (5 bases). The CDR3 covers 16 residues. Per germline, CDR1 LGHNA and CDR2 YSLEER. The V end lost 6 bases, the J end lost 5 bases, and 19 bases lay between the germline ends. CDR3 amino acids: CASSPTVRGGTGELFF. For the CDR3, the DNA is TGCGCCAGCAGTCCGACAGTGCGAGGTGGGACCGGGGAGCTGTTTTTT.

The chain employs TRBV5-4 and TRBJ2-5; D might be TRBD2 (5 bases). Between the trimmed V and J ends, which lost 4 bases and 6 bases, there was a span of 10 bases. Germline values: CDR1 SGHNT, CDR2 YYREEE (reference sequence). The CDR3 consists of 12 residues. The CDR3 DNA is TGTGCCAGCAGCCCGGACGGGAAGACCCAGTACTTC. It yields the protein CASSPDGKTQYF.

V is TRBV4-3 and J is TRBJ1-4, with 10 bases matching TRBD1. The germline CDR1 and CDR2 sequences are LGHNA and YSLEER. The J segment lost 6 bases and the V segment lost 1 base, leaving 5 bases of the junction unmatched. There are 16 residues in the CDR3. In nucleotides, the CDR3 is TGCGCCAGCAGCCAAGGACAGGGGGCTGGTGATGAAAAACTGTTTTTT. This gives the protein CASSQGQGAGDEKLFF.

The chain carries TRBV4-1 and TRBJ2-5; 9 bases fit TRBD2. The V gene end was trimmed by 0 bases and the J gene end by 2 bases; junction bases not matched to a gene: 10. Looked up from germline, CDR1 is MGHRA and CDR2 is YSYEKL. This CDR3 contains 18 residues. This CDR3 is CASSQEEASGIVQETQYF. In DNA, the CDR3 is TGCGCCAGCAGCCAAGAAGAGGCTAGCGGGATAGTTCAAGAGACCCAGTACTTC.

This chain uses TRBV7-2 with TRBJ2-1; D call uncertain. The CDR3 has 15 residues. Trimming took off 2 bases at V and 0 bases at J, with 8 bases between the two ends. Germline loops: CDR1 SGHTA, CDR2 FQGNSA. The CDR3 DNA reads TGTGCCAGCAGCTTACAGAAGAGCTCCTACAATGAGCAGTTCTTC. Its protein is CASSLQKSSYNEQFF.

The CDR3 is CATSRPNSPLHF. CDR3 sequence (DNA): TGTGCCACCAGCAGACCCAATTCACCCCTCCACTTT. J is TRBJ1-6 and V is TRBV15; D is unresolved. Trimming took off 2 bases at V and 7 bases at J, with 3 bases between the two ends. Looked up from germline, CDR1 is LNHNV and CDR2 is YYDKDF (reference sequence). The CDR3 runs to 12 residues.

The CDR3 coding sequence is TGTGCCAGCAGCTTGCGGCCCTTAGGCGGTGAGGAGACCCAGTACTTC. Its translation: CASSLRPLGGEETQYF. This chain links TRBV7-2 with TRBJ2-5; D gene unclear. Germline V CDR1 and CDR2: SGHTA, FQGNSA. Trimming removed 3 bases at V and 5 bases at J, with 19 bases between. The length of the CDR3 is 16 residues.

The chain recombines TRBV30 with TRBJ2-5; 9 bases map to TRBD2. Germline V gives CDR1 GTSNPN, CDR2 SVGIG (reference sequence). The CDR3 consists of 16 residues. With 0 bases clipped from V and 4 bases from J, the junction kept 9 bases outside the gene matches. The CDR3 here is CAWSVSGGRVRETQYF. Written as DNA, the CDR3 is TGTGCCTGGAGTGTATCCGGCGGGAGGGTGAGAGAGACCCAGTACTTC. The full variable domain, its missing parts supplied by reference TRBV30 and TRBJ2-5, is SQTIHQWPATLVQPVGSPLSLECTVEGTSNPNLYWYRQAAGRGLQLLFYSVGIGQISSEVPQNLSASRPQDRQFILSSKKLLLSDSGFYLCAWSVSGGRVRETQYFGPGTRLLVL.

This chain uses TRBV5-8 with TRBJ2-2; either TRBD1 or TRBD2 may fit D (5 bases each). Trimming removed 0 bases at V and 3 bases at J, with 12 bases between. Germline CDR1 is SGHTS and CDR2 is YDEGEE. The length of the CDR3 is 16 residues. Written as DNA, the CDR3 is TGTGCCAGCAGCTTGGGTATTCGGGACCACACCGGGGAGCTGTTTTTT. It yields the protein CASSLGIRDHTGELFF.

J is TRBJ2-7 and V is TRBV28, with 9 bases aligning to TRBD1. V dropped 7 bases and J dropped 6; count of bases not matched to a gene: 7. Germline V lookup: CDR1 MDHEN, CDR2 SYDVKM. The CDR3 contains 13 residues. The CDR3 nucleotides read TGTGCCAGCATTGCAGGGACAGGGCGCGAGCAGTACTTC. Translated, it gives CASIAGTGREQYF. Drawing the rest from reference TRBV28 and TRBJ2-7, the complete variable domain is DVKVTQSSRYLVKRTGEKVFLECVQDMDHENMFWYRQDPGLGLRLIYFSYDVKMKEKGDIPEGYSVSREKKERFSLILESASTNQTSMYLCASIAGTGREQYFGPGTRLTVT.

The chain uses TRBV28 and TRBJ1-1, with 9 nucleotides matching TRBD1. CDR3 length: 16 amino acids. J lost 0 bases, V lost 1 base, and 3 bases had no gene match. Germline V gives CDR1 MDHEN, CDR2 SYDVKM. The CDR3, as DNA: TGTGCCAGCAGTTTATCAACAGGGGGCCTGAACACTGAAGCTTTCTTT. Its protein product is CASSLSTGGLNTEAFF.

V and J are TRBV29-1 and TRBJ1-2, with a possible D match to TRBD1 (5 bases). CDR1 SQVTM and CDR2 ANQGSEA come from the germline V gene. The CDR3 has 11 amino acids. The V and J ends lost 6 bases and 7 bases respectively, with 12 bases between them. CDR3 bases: TGCAGCGTCTGGAGGGGAGGTGGCTACACCTTC. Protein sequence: CSVWRGGGYTF.

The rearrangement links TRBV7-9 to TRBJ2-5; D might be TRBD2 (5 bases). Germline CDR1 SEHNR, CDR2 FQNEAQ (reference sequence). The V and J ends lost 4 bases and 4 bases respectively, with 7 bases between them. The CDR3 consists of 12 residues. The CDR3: CASSSAGETQYF. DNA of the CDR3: TGTGCCAGCAGCTCGGCGGGAGAGACCCAGTACTTC.

This CDR3 reads CASSPRTGVEQYF. As DNA, the CDR3 is TGTGCCAGCTCGCCTCGGACAGGGGTCGAGCAGTACTTC. The chain links TRBV18 to TRBJ2-7, with 9 positions matching TRBD1. Germline CDR1 and CDR2: KGHSH and LQKENI. Trimming at V came to 6 bases and at J to 6 bases, leaving 6 bases not matched to a gene. This CDR3 comprises 13 residues.

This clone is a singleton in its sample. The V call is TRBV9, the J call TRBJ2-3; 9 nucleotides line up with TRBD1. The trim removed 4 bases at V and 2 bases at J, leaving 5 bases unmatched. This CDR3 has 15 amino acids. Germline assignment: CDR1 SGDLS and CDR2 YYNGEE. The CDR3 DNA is TGTGCCAGCAGCCGAGGACAGGGGCTCACAGATACGCAGTATTTT. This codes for CASSRGQGLTDTQYF.

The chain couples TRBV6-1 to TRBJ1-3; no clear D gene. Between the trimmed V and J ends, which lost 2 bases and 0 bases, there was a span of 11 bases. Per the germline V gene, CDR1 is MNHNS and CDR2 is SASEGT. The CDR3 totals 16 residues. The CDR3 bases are TGTGCCAGCAGTGAATTTGGCGGAGCCTCTGGAAACACCATATATTTT. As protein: CASSEFGGASGNTIYF.

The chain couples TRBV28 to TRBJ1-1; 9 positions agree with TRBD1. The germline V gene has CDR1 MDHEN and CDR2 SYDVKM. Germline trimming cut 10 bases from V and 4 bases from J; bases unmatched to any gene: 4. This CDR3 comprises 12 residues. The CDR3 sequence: CATSTGGTEAFF. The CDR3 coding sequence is TGTGCCACCTCGACAGGGGGCACTGAAGCTTTCTTT.

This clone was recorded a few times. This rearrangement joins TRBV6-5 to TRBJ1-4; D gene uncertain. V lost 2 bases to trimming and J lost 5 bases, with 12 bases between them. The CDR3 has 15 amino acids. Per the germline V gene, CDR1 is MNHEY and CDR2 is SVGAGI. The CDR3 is CASSYGIGPNEKLFF. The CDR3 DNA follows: TGTGCCAGCAGTTACGGCATCGGGCCAAATGAAAAACTGTTTTTT.

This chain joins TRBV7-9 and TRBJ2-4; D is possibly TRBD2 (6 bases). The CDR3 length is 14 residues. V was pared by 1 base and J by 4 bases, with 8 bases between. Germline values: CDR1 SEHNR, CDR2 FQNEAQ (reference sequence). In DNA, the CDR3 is TGTGCCAGCAGCTTAGTGGCGGGGAAAAACATTCAGTACTTC. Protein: CASSLVAGKNIQYF.

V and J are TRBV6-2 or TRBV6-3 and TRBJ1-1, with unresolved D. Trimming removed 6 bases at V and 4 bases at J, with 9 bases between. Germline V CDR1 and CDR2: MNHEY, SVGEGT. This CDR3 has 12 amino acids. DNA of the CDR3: TGTGCCAGCAGCGGAGTCCGCACTGAAGCTTTCTTT. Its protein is CASSGVRTEAFF.

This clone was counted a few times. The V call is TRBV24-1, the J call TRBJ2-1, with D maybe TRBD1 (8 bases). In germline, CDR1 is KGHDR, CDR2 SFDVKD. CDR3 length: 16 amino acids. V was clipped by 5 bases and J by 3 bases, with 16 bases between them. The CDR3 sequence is CATSAYTGGDYNEQFF. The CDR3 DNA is TGTGCCACCAGTGCCTATACAGGGGGGGACTACAATGAGCAGTTCTTC.

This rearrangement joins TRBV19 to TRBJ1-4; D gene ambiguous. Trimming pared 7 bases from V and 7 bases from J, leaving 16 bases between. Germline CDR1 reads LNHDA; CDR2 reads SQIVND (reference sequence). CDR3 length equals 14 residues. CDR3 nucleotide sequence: TGTGCCAGTAAATGGGATCCGGGGTCTGAAAAACTGTTTTTT. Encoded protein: CASKWDPGSEKLFF.

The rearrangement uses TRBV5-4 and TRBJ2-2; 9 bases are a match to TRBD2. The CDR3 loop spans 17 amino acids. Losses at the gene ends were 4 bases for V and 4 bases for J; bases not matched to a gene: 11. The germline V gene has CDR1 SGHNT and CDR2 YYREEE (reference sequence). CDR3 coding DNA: TGTGCCAGCAGCGCGGAATTAGCGGGAGTTGGCACCGGGGAGCTGTTTTTT. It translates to CASSAELAGVGTGELFF.

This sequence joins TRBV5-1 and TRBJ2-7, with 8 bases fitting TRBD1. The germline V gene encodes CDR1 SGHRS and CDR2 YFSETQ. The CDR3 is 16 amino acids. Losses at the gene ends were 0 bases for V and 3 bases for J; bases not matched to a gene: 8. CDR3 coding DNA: TGCGCCAGCAGCTTGGGGACAGGGAGAGACTACTACGAGCAGTACTTC. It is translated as CASSLGTGRDYYEQYF.

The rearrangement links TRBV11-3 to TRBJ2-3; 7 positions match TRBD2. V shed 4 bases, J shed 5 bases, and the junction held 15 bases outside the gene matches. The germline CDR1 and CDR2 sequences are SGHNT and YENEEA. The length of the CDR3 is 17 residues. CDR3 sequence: CASSSQKQSGAGDTQYF. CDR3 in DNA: TGTGCCAGCAGCTCCCAAAAACAAAGCGGGGCAGGAGATACGCAGTATTTT.

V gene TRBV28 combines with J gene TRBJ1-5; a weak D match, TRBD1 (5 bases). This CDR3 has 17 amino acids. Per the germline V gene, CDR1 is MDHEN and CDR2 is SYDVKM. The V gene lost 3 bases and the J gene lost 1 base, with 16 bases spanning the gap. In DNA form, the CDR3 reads TGTGCCAGCAGTTTGGGGCAGACCCCCTACAGCAATCAGCCCCAGCATTTT. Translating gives CASSLGQTPYSNQPQHF.

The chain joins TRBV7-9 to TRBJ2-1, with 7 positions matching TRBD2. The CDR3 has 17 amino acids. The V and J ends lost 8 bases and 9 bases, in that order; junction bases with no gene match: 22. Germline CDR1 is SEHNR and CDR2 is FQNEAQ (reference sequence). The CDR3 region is CASAPPLRTRSFSEQFF. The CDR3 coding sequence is TGTGCCAGCGCCCCCCCCCTCAGGACTAGGTCCTTCAGTGAGCAGTTCTTC. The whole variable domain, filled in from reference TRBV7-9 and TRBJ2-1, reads DTGVSQNPRHKITKRGQNVTFRCDPISEHNRLYWYRQTLGQGPEFLTYFQNEAQLEKSRLLSDRFSAERPKGSFSTLEIQRTEQGDSAMYLCASAPPLRTRSFSEQFFGPGTRLTVL.

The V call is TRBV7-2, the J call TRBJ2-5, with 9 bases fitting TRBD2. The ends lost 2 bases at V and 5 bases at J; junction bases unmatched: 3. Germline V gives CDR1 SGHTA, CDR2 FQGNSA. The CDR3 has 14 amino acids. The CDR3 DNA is TGTGCCAGCAGCTTACGGACTAGCGTGGAGACCCAGTACTTC. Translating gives CASSLRTSVETQYF.

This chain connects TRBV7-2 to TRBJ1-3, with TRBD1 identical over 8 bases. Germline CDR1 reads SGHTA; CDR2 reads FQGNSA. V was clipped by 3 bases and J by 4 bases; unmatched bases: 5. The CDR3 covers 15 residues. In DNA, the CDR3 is TGTGCCAGCAGCTTCGCAGGGGGCATCGGAAACACCATATATTTT. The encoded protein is CASSFAGGIGNTIYF.

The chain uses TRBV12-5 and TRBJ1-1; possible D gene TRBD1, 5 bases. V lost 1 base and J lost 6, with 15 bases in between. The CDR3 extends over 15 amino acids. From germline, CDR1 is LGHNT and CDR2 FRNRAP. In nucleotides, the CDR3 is TGTGCTAGTGGTTTGGCCCCAGGTGGGGGGGCTGAAGCTTTCTTT. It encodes CASGLAPGGGAEAFF.